Detailed here is one T cell receptor beta chain. CDR1 and CDR2 from the germline V gene are LGHNA and YNFKEQ. V gave up 3 bases and J gave up 5 bases, with 17 bases separating them. The CDR3 covers 16 residues. The sample originates from a study of OX40 agonist ivuxolimab in advanced cancers. The repertoire was sequenced with immunoSEQ multiplex PCR; TCRdb's copy has only in-frame clones and lacks some. Among roughly 57,000 clones listed, approximately 80% were seen once. This clonotype originated in an adult with an advanced solid tumor such as melanoma, head and neck, liver or kidney cancer. The J gene is TRBJ2-1, the V gene TRBV4-2; the D gene could be TRBD1 or TRBD2 (6 bases each). This specimen was CD4+ or CD8+ T cells sorted from blood, taken in a trial of the OX40 agonist ivuxolimab. The CDR3 loop is CASSQRDSQGHNEQFF. The CDR3 DNA follows: TGTGCCAGCAGCCAGCGGGACTCCCAGGGGCACAATGAGCAGTTCTTC.